Reported below is one T cell receptor beta chain. This clonotype was seen at least ten times. This clone's antigen is unknown. It has no much larger one-base neighbor in the sample; base qualities were not kept. Sequencing was performed on an Illumina HiSeq 2000. TCR beta chain libraries were generated by multiplex PCR amplification. High-throughput sequencing was used to analyze the amplified TCR beta chain products. The public reads were reprocessed in TCRdb via fastp at Q25 and MiXCR, keeping in-frame beta chains. Rows matching on CDR3 protein sequence are summarized as one entry with the most common DNA and genes. The sample profile shows approximately 140,000 distinct CDR3 sequences; about 30% of them were found once. Less than 2.5% of the sample is in the top ten clones. These data originate in a study of breast tumors, draining lymph nodes, adjacent tissues (dated by TCRdb to 2016 to 2017). A note on the overall study: TCR beta repertoires were compared across tumor, adjacent nontumor tissue and axillary lymph nodes obtained from breast cancer patients. In human breast cancer, the study set out to evaluate how tumor, surrounding tissue and draining lymph node repertoires relate to one another and whether T cells may move between these sites.

Here is what the overall study found, with its caveats: The conclusion that tumor T cells originate in lymph nodes was presented as consistent with a hypothesis rather than as directly demonstrated. The data were considered consistent with the idea that most tumor T cells come from the lymph node and then expand in tumor tissue. Tumors showed preferential V and J gene usage, and their T-cell repertoire diversity fell below that of lymph nodes yet above that of nontumor tissue. In luminal-like breast cancer, tumor and nontumor tissue repertoires resembled each other significantly more than in basal-like breast cancer.

Lymph node samples came from the axillary draining lymph nodes of breast cancer patients. Including cysteine and phenylalanine, the CDR3 has 10 amino acids. The only DNA kept is the CDR3, 30 bases in frame from the first base. V loses 7 bases of germline sequence and J loses 11 bases, and the interval between the two ends is 10 bases. The origin of this receptor is a female donor with breast cancer. Some clones in this sample may be carry-over from other donors' samples. The rearranged chain carries TRBV12-3 or TRBV12-4 and TRBJ2-3, with the D gene call left open. The sequenced material came from axillary lymph node tissue. The nucleotide sequence reads TGTGCCAGCAAGGGTACTCTGCAGTATTTT. Translated, this is CASKGTLQYF.